This entry is about one T cell receptor beta chain. In the authors' workflow: For nucleated cells, counts were estimated from reference gene primer amplification. Assay: immunoSEQ multiplex PCR; the TCRdb copy retains only in-frame clones and omits some. V and J calls and clone size are those listed in that table; D and trimming were worked out from the DNA. The sample carries around 150,000 clones, over 80% recorded once. The sample belongs to a study of blood T cell repertoires in COVID-19. Study-level information: The study drew acute and convalescent COVID-19 samples from the United States, Italy and Spain. Sample material is recorded as cDNA or gDNA derived from T cells, B-cell-depleted T cells, or PBMCs.

Germline V gene sequence: CDR1 SQVTM, CDR2 ANQGSEA. V dropped 6 bases and J dropped 4 bases, with 15 bases sitting between them. This CDR3 is 14 amino acids long. V and J are TRBV29-1 and TRBJ2-2, with D perhaps matching TRBD2 (6 bases). Sample: peripheral blood. The sequence was obtained from a man aged 50-60 years with active COVID-19. Here the CDR3 reads CSVIMGGTTGELFF. CDR3 DNA sequence: TGCAGCGTCATCATGGGCGGGACCACCGGGGAGCTGTTTTTT.